The present entry profiles one TCR beta chain with its context. The data are from a study of blood T cell repertoires in COVID-19. Study in general: In each case, the material was cDNA or gDNA derived from T cells, B-cell-depleted T cells, or PBMCs.

As originally analysed: Amplifying reference gene primers gave estimates of nucleated cell counts. Data came from immunoSEQ multiplex PCR; TCRdb stores just in-frame clones and leaves some out. V and J calls and clone size are copied from that table; D and trimming were computed from the DNA. The sample contains about 260,000 clones, around 86% of which appear only once. Germline V gene sequence: CDR1 MNHNY, CDR2 SVGAGI (reference sequence). V lost 7 bases and J lost 4; bases outside the gene matches: 10. CDR3 length: 15 residues. The specimen sequenced was peripheral blood. The chain joins TRBV6-6 to TRBJ1-5; TRBD1 agrees at 7 bases. This TCR came from a middle-aged man who had recovered from COVID-19. In nucleotides, the CDR3 is TGTGCCAGCACCTCGACAGGGTTGACGAATCAGCCCCAGCATTTT. Protein product: CASTSTGLTNQPQHF.